This T cell receptor beta chain was observed in a study of cytomegalovirus exposure and HLA in healthy donors. As for the study in general: The 90 to 150 validation repertoires used the same platform as the 650 to 850 first-cohort repertoires (as reported by a later analysis). Regarding the study as a whole: As was reported, the classifier diagnosed cytomegalovirus status with high specificity and sensitivity. Later, an analysis found that TCR clusters from the first cohort tended to co-occur in the 120 validation repertoires.

Profiled with immunoSEQ multiplex PCR; TCRdb holds only in-frame clones, not every one. The repertoire holds roughly 95,000 clones, with 75% to 90% as singletons. Points on this clone: Its cognate antigen is unknown.

V gave up 4 bases and J gave up 3 bases; unmatched junction bases: 18. This CDR3 has 19 residues. Germline V gene data show CDR1 as SGDLS and CDR2 as YYNGEE. The source is a man younger than 30 in good health and CMV-seropositive. This chain joins TRBV9 and TRBJ2-1, with 8 bases identical to TRBD2. Source material: PBMCs. The CDR3 DNA reads as TGTGCCAGCAGCATCTCTAGCGGGCCGGACCGGAGAGACTACAATGAGCAGTTCTTC. This sequence encodes CASSISSGPDRRDYNEQFF.